This T cell receptor beta chain was sequenced for a study of OX40 agonist ivuxolimab in advanced cancers. This CDR3 spans 14 amino acids. Trimming shortened V by 2 bases and J by 3 bases, and 11 bases separated the two germline ends. From germline, CDR1 is MDHEN and CDR2 SYDVKM. The method was immunoSEQ multiplex PCR; TCRdb's version includes in-frame clones alone and lacks a portion of them. The sample lists 20,000 to 25,000 clones, approximately 70% seen once, with about 21% in the top ten. Samples of blood were obtained at baseline, on cycle 4 day 1, and on cycle 7 day 1. Regarding the study as a whole: Partial responders at 0.1-3.0 mg/kg showed near-lowest clonal expansion.

As regards this clone: What it recognizes is unknown.

The sample here was CD4+ or CD8+ T cells sorted from blood, taken in a trial of the OX40 agonist ivuxolimab. J is TRBJ2-7 and V is TRBV28, with D possibly being TRBD2 (6 bases). The sequence came from an adult with an advanced solid tumor such as melanoma, head and neck, liver or kidney cancer. The CDR3 DNA follows: TGTGCCAGCAGTTTAAGTCACGGGGGCTACGAGCAGTACTTC. Translating it yields CASSLSHGGYEQYF.